The TCR beta chain under discussion was sequenced for a study of blood T cell repertoires in COVID-19. About the study: From T cells, B-cell-depleted T cells, or PBMCs came the material, which was cDNA or gDNA.

This clone was recorded a few times. CDR3 length: 16 amino acids. The germline V gene has CDR1 SGDLS and CDR2 YYNGEE. V lost 0 bases and J 1 base, leaving 13 bases between the germline ends. The method was immunoSEQ multiplex PCR; TCRdb's version includes in-frame clones alone and lacks a portion of them. The sample has around 140,000 clones, roughly nine tenths seen once. In terms of age and location, participants ranged from roughly 18 to 95 years and lived in 24 US areas. Assignment of participants to cohorts was predicated upon participant-reported clinical history. This receptor was obtained from a woman in her thirties or forties who had been exposed to COVID-19. The specimen was PBMCs or T cells enriched from blood (not recorded which). The genes are TRBV9 and TRBJ2-5, with D possibly being TRBD1 (6 bases). Written as DNA, the CDR3 is TGTGCCAGCAGCGTAGTGGGCAGGGGTGGCCAAGAGACCCAGTACTTC. Residues: CASSVVGRGGQETQYF.